The present TCR beta chain was sequenced within a study of patients and donors after allogeneic stem cell transplantation. Each CDR3 protein gets one entry after TCRdb re-called the RT-PCR reads with MiXCR. The table lists fewer than 500,000 distinct CDR3 sequences, roughly 17% of them singletons. Germline V gene data show CDR1 as SEHNR and CDR2 as FQNEAQ (reference sequence). The CDR3 is made up of 13 amino acids. The V and J ends lost 4 bases and 6 bases respectively, with 12 bases between them. There are a few counts of this clonotype. The TCR comes from a human donor who was either an allogeneic HSCT recipient or a stem cell or donor lymphocyte infusion donor (not recorded which). It is not recorded whose cells these are; they may come from a transplant donor. V usage is TRBV7-9 and J usage is TRBJ1-1; D remains unclear. Sample: blood, either unsorted or a sorted T cell fraction (not recorded which). CDR3 bases: TGTGCCAGCAGCTCCCTCCTGGGAGCTGAAGCTTTCTTT. Translating gives CASSSLLGAEAFF.